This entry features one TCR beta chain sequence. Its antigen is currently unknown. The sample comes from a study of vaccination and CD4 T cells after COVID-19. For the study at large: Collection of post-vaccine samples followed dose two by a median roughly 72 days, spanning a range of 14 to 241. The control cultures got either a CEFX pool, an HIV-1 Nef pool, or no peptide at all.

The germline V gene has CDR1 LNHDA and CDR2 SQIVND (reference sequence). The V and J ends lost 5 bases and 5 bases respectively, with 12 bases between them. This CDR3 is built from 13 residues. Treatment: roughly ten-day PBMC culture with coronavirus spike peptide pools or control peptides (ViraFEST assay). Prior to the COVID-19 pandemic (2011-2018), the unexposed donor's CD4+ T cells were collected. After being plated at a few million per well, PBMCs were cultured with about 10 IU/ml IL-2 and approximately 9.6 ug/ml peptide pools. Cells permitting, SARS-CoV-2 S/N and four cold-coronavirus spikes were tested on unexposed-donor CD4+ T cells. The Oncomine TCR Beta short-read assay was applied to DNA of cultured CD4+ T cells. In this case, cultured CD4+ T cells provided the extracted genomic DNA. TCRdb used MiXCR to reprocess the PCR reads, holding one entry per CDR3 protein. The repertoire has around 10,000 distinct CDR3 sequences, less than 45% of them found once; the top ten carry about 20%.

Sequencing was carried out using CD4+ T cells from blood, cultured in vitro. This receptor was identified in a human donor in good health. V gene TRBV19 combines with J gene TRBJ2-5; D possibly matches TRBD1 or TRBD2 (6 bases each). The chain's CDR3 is CASSRGLRETQYF. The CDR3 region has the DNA TGTGCCAGTAGTCGGGGGCTGAGGGAGACCCAGTACTTC.